One sample yielded the 5 T cell receptor beta chains listed below, sequenced in a study of identical twins. Each CDR3 protein gets one entry after TCRdb re-called the 5' RACE reads with MiXCR. The sample yields nearly 900,000 distinct CDR3 sequences, about 12% seen once. This same sample was also part of a study on yellow fever vaccine responses in identical twins.

Material for sequencing was PBMCs. Source of these receptors: a woman aged 18-35 years in good health.

This clonotype was picked up many times. The chain carries TRBV6-1 and TRBJ1-1; D call uncertain. Trimming took off 7 bases at V and 0 bases at J, with 6 bases between the two ends. There are 12 residues in the CDR3. Germline CDR1 MNHNS, CDR2 SASEGT. The CDR3 DNA follows: TGTGCCAGCAAGTCCTTGAACACTGAAGCTTTCTTT. Its protein is CASKSLNTEAFF.

This clonotype occurred a few times. This sequence joins TRBV7-8 and TRBJ1-1, with D possibly being TRBD1 (6 bases). The CDR3 extends over 16 amino acids. CDR1 is SGHVS, CDR2 FQNEAQ, per germline. The germline V and J ends were trimmed by 4 bases and 6 bases, with 21 bases remaining between them. The CDR3 is CASSSVAGGKAAEAFF. CDR3 DNA sequence: TGTGCCAGCAGCTCTGTCGCGGGGGGCAAGGCTGCTGAAGCTTTCTTT.

A few counts support this clonotype. V usage is TRBV6-4 and J usage is TRBJ2-5; 11 nucleotides align to TRBD2. The CDR3 is made up of 15 amino acids. J gave up 2 bases and V 7 bases, and 6 bases lay outside the gene matches. Per the germline V gene, CDR1 is MRHNA and CDR2 is SNTAGT. CDR3 region: CASKRTSGLQETQYF. CDR3 bases: TGTGCCAGCAAGAGGACTAGCGGGTTACAAGAGACCCAGTACTTC.

Ten or more counts support this clonotype. CDR3 loop: CASSKTSGQETQYF. The CDR3, as DNA: TGTGCCAGCAGCAAGACTAGCGGACAAGAGACCCAGTACTTC. The chain couples TRBV7-9 to TRBJ2-5, with 9 nucleotides matching TRBD2. The germline V gene encodes CDR1 SEHNR and CDR2 FQNEAQ (reference sequence). V trimming: 5 bases; J trimming: 2 bases; junction bases outside the gene matches: 3. The CDR3 runs 14 residues.

This clonotype has only a few counts. The V and J genes are TRBV12-3 or TRBV12-4 and TRBJ2-7, with D perhaps given as TRBD1 or TRBD2 (6 bases each). The CDR3 length is 17 residues. V dropped 1 base and J dropped 3 bases, with 19 bases sitting between them. The CDR3 region is CASSLGATGAGDYEQYF. DNA of the CDR3: TGTGCCAGCAGTTTAGGGGCAACGGGGGCTGGGGACTACGAGCAGTACTTC.